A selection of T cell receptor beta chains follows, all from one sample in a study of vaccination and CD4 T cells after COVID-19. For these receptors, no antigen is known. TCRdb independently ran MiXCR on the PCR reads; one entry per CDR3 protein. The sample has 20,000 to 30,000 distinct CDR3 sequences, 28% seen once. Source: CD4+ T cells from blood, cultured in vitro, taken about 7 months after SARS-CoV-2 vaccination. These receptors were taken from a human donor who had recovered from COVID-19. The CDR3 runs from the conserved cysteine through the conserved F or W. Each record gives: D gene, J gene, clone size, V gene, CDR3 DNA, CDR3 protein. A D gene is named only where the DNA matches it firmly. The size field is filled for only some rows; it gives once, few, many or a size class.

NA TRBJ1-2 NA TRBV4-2 TGTGCCAGCAGCCAACAAGGGGCACTGACCAACTATGGCTACACCTTC CASSQQGALTNYGYTF
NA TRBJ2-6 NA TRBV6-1 NA CASSAWGSGANVPTF
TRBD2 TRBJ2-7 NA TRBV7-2 TGTGCCAGCTCAACCGGGACTAGCGGGATTACCACCTCCTACGAGCAGTACTTC CASSTGTSGITTSYEQYF
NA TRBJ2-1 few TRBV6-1 TGTGCCAGCAGTGCGACTACTAGTCCCTCCTACAATGAGCAGTTCTTC CASSATTSPSYNEQFF
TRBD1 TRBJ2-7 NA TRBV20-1 TGCAGTGCTAGTGGGGGACAGCAGACCTTCTCCTACGAGCAGTACTTC CSASGGQQTFSYEQYF
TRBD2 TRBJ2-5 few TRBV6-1 TGTGCCAGCAGTCCCACCTCCCTAGCGGGAGCGCAGACCCAGTACTTC CASSPTSLAGAQTQYF
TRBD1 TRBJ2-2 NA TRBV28 TGTGCCAGCAGCCGGGACAGAGGCACCGGGGAGCTGTTTTTT CASSRDRGTGELFF
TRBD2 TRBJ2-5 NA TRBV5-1 TGCGCCAGCAGCTGGGGGACTAGCGGATCGGGGGAGACCCAGTACTTC CASSWGTSGSGETQYF
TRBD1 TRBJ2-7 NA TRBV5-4 TGTGCCAGCACCCTCCGAGGGGACAGGGGTAAGTACGAGCAGTACTTC CASTLRGDRGKYEQYF
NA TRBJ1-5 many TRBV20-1 TGCAGTGCTCGAAACGGACTGAAGGATAATCAGCCCCAGCATTTT CSARNGLKDNQPQHF
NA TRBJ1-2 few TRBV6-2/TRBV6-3 TGTGCCAGCAGTTACTCGCCCGGCTGGGGCTATGGCTACACCTTC CASSYSPGWGYGYTF
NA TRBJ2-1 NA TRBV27 TGTGCCAGCAGTTTGCGGGGGCGCTACAATGAGCAGTTCTTC CASSLRGRYNEQFF
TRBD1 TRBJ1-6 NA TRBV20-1 TGCAGTGCTAGAGGGGACAGGGGGGATTCACCCCTCCACTTT CSARGDRGDSPLHF
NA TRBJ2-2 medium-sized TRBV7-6 TGTGCCAGCAGCTTCGGGACGACCGGGGAGCTGTTTTTT CASSFGTTGELFF
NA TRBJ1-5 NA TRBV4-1 TGCGCCAGCAGCCCCCCACACAGCAGGCAGCCCCAGCATTTT CASSPPHSRQPQHF
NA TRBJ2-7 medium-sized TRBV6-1 TGTGCCAGCAGAAGCGGCTACGAGCAGTACTTC CASRSGYEQYF
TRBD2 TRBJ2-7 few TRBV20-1 TGCAGTGCTAGAGATTTTGTTCTTGGGACTAGTCGCGAGCAGTACTTC CSARDFVLGTSREQYF
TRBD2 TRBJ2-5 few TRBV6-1 TGTGCCAGCAGTGAAGTTGGGTGGGGGAGGGGACAAGAGACCCAGTACTTC CASSEVGWGRGQETQYF
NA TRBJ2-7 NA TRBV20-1 TGCAGTGCTAGTTCCCGGACATACCCCTACGAGCAGTACTTC CSASSRTYPYEQYF
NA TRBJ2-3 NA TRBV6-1 TGTGCCAGCAGTGAAACTTATCCGGGAGTAACAGATACGCAGTATTTT CASSETYPGVTDTQYF
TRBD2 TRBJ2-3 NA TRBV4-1 TGCGCCAGCAGCCAAGTCGGCGCGGGAGGTGACACAGATACGCAGTATTTT CASSQVGAGGDTDTQYF
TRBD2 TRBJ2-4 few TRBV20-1 TGCAGTGCTAGACTAGCGGGAGGGCCAGGGGACATTCAGTACTTC CSARLAGGPGDIQYF
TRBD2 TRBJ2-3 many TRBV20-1 TGCAGTGCTAGCGGACTAGCGGGAAAGTTGGATACGCAGTATTTT CSASGLAGKLDTQYF
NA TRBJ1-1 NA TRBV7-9 TGTGCCAGCAGCCAAAGACAGGTGAACACTGAAGCTCTCTTT CASSQRQVNTEALF
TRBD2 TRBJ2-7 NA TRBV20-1 TGCAGTGCTAGACGAACGGGAGGGGGGAGCTCCTACGAGCAGTACTTC CSARRTGGGSSYEQYF
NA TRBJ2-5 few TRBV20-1 TGCAGTGCTAGCCGCCAGAGAGGACTCACGCGAACGGAGACCCAGTACTTC CSASRQRGLTRTETQYF
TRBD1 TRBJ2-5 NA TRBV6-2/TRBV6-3 TGTGCCAGCAGCCCTACAGGGGAAGGAGAGACCCAGTACTTC CASSPTGEGETQYF
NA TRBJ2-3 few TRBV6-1 TGTGCCAGCAGTCCCCAGGGGGGTACGCAGTATTTT CASSPQGGTQYF
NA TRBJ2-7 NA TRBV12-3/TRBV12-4 TGTGCCAGCAGTTTAATGGGGGTCGCCGACTCCTACGAGCAGTACTTC CASSLMGVADSYEQYF
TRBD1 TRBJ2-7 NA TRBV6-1 TGTGCCAGCAGGCGCCATGAACAGGGGGCGTACGAGCAGTACTTC CASRRHEQGAYEQYF
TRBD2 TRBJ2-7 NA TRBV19 TGTGCCAGTAGTAACCGGGAGGGCTCCTACGAGCAGTACTTC CASSNREGSYEQYF